A single sample gave rise to the 24 T cell receptor beta chains below, sequenced in a study of shared clonotypes between healthy human individuals. Here immunoSEQ multiplex PCR was the method, and the copy in TCRdb shows in-frame clones only, minus some. The sample includes around 1 million clones, approximately 76% of them seen just once. Sequenced sample: memory CD4+ T cells sorted from blood. Subset described: CD45RA-negative fraction. Receptor source: a man between 18 and 35 years old in good health.

The chain combines TRBV6-5 with TRBJ2-5, with 9 bases aligning to TRBD2. The germline CDR1 and CDR2 sequences are MNHEY and SVGAGI. The ends lost 8 bases at V and 5 bases at J; junction bases unmatched: 6. CDR3 length equals 13 residues. The CDR3: CASSTGLAETQYF. CDR3 nucleotides: TGTGCCAGCTCCACAGGACTAGCGGAGACCCAGTACTTC.

Regarding this clone: The junction departs from germline at one end; a sequencing error may be responsible. The chain combines TRBV7-9 with TRBJ1-1; the D gene is possibly TRBD1 (5 bases). Germline V gene data show CDR1 as SEHNR and CDR2 as FQNEAQ (reference sequence). The CDR3 spans 12 residues. The CDR3 DNA sequence: TGTGCCAGCAGCCCCATGGGGGATGAAACTTTCTTT. Protein product: CASSPMGDETFF.

The chain combines TRBV30 with TRBJ1-5; a weak D match, TRBD1 (6 bases). CDR1 and CDR2 from the germline V gene are GTSNPN and SVGIG (reference sequence). There are 12 residues in the CDR3. V lost 4 bases and J lost 6, with 10 bases in between. The CDR3 nucleotides are TGTGCCTGGAACAGGGCCGGTCAGCCCCAGCATTTT. Translating gives CAWNRAGQPQHF.

J is TRBJ2-7 and V is TRBV28; the D call may be TRBD1 or TRBD2 (5 bases each). CDR1 is MDHEN, CDR2 SYDVKM, per germline. CDR3 length: 15 residues. Trimming left V 3 bases short and J 4 bases short, with 16 bases between. The CDR3 loop reads CASSLRGVKLYEQYF. CDR3 DNA: TGTGCCAGCAGTTTGCGAGGGGTAAAGTTATACGAGCAGTACTTC.

V usage is TRBV21-1 and J usage is TRBJ2-5; the table gives TRBD1 as D, unverified against the DNA. TRBV21-1 is reported as a pseudogene. The CDR3 is 18 residues long. CDR3 in amino acids: CASSLHTIYQGSRETQYF. DNA for the CDR3: TGTGCCAGCAGCCTTCACACCATTTATCAGGGAAGTAGGGAGACCCAGTACTTC.

This clone was detected many times. The chain employs TRBV29-1 and TRBJ2-1; tentative D call: TRBD1 (6 bases). Germline CDR1 is SQVTM and CDR2 is ANQGSEA. This CDR3 spans 15 amino acids. V dropped 6 bases and J dropped 6 bases, with 21 bases sitting between them. CDR3: CSVSRDTHEVNEQFF. The DNA for the CDR3 is TGCAGCGTCTCCCGGGACACCCACGAAGTCAATGAGCAGTTCTTC.

This clone was found a few times. This sequence joins TRBV20-1 and TRBJ1-5; D not certain. Trimming cost V 5 bases and J 6 bases, with 8 bases left between them. This CDR3 contains 11 residues. CDR1 and CDR2 (germline): DFQATT, SNEGSKA (reference sequence). CDR3 region: CSASQGQPQHF. The CDR3 bases are TGCAGTGCTTCACAAGGTCAGCCCCAGCATTTT.

In this sample, this clone turned up a few times. Distinct nucleotide sequences in the sample also encode this CDR3. The rearrangement joins TRBV9 to TRBJ1-1; a possible D gene is TRBD1 (5 bases). V gave up 2 bases and J gave up 0 bases, with 8 bases separating them. Germline V lookup: CDR1 SGDLS, CDR2 YYNGEE. This CDR3 is 14 amino acids long. The CDR3 coding sequence is TGTGCCAGCAGCGTGTCAGGGATGAACACTGAAGCTTTCTTT. This gives the protein CASSVSGMNTEAFF. The entire variable domain, with the rest obtained from reference TRBV9 and TRBJ1-1, is as follows: DSGVTQTPKHLITATGQRVTLRCSPRSGDLSVYWYQQSLDQGLQFLIQYYNGEERAKGNILERFSAQQFPDLHSELNLSSLELGDSALYFCASSVSGMNTEAFFGQGTRLTVV.

This chain uses TRBV5-6 with TRBJ2-5; a possible D gene is TRBD1 (5 bases). CDR1 SGHDT and CDR2 YYEEEE come from the germline V gene. The CDR3 is 15 amino acids. Trimming stripped 1 base from V and 4 bases from J, with 14 bases between. CDR3 loop: CASSLTGHALETQYF. The CDR3 DNA is TGTGCCAGCAGCTTGACTGGACACGCGCTAGAGACCCAGTACTTC.

The rearrangement uses TRBV7-2 and TRBJ2-1; unclear D gene. Per the germline V gene, CDR1 is SGHTA and CDR2 is FQGNSA. The V gene lost 4 bases and the J gene lost 0 bases, with 10 bases spanning the gap. The CDR3 covers 15 residues. The CDR3 region is CASSSPSRSYNEQFF. The CDR3 bases are TGTGCCAGCAGCTCCCCGTCGCGCTCCTACAATGAGCAGTTCTTC.

The V gene is TRBV28, the J gene TRBJ1-1; D ambiguous. Looked up from germline, CDR1 is MDHEN and CDR2 is SYDVKM. The germline V and J ends were trimmed by 2 bases and 3 bases, with 10 bases remaining between them. The CDR3 is made up of 14 amino acids. CDR3 in amino acids: CASSLIRADTEAFF. The CDR3 DNA sequence: TGTGCCAGCAGTTTAATTAGGGCGGACACTGAAGCTTTCTTT.

This clone was counted only a few times. The V call is TRBV6-1, the J call TRBJ1-5; unclear D gene. V lost 4 bases and J lost 6, with 10 bases in between. Per the germline V gene, CDR1 is MNHNS and CDR2 is SASEGT. This CDR3 region has 13 residues. The chain's CDR3 is CASSVAQRQPQHF. As DNA, the CDR3 is TGTGCCAGCAGTGTGGCACAGCGTCAGCCCCAGCATTTT.

The chain employs TRBV28 and TRBJ1-2, with 8 bases aligning to TRBD1. The trim removed 1 base at V and 5 bases at J, leaving 3 bases unmatched. The V gene's germline CDR1 is MDHEN and CDR2 SYDVKM. This CDR3 region has 14 residues. CDR3 coding DNA: TGTGCCAGCAGTTTATATGGGACAGGTTATGGCTACACCTTC. Protein: CASSLYGTGYGYTF.

The gene calls are TRBV7-2 and TRBJ2-5; 8 bases are shared with TRBD1. Trimming cost V 3 bases and J 6 bases; bases outside gene matches: 12. Germline CDR1 SGHTA, CDR2 FQGNSA. The CDR3 extends over 16 amino acids. CDR3 in amino acids: CASSFAGQGPLKTQYF. CDR3 DNA sequence: TGTGCCAGCAGCTTTGCAGGACAGGGCCCCTTGAAGACCCAGTACTTC.

In its sample, this clone was seen once. The rearrangement links TRBV10-1 to TRBJ1-2; D gene uncertain. Germline-derived CDR1 and CDR2 are WNHNN and SYGVQD (reference sequence). There are 15 residues in the CDR3. Trimming pared 6 bases from V and 0 bases from J, leaving 14 bases between. DNA of the CDR3: TGCGCCAGCAGGCTCAAAATATTACCTAACTATGGCTACACCTTC. Residues: CASRLKILPNYGYTF.

Only one count was recorded for this clone. This rearrangement joins TRBV30 to TRBJ1-2; 7 bases fit TRBD1. The CDR3 extends over 13 amino acids. Per germline, CDR1 GTSNPN and CDR2 SVGIG (reference sequence). V lost 1 base to trimming and J lost 4 bases; unmatched junction nucleotides: 3. The CDR3: CAWSAQGGYGYTF. CDR3 in DNA: TGTGCCTGGAGTGCTCAGGGGGGCTATGGCTACACCTTC.

This rearrangement joins TRBV19 to TRBJ2-5; D unclear. The CDR3 is 15 amino acids. Trimming shortened V by 3 bases and J by 3 bases, and 14 bases separated the two germline ends. Germline lookup yields CDR1 LNHDA and CDR2 SQIVND (reference sequence). The CDR3 region has the DNA TGTGCCAGTAGTATGGGTCGCCACCCAAAAGAGACCCAGTACTTC. Translated, it gives CASSMGRHPKETQYF.

The CDR3 DNA is TGTGCCAGCAGTAAGGACGTCCCCGGGGAGCTGTTTTTT. This sequence encodes CASSKDVPGELFF. The chain uses TRBV6-5 and TRBJ2-2; D not resolved. Germline-derived CDR1 and CDR2 are MNHEY and SVGAGI. The CDR3 extends over 13 amino acids. Trimming stripped 5 bases from V and 6 bases from J, with 10 bases between.

The V and J genes are TRBV2 and TRBJ1-3, with D uncertain. CDR1 is SNHLY and CDR2 is FYNNEI in the germline V gene. There are 15 residues in the CDR3. Trimming removed 6 bases at V and 0 bases at J, with 12 bases between. For the CDR3, the DNA is TGTGCCAGCAGGGAAAATCCCGGCTCTGGAAACACCATATATTTT. Protein product: CASRENPGSGNTIYF.

The gene calls are TRBV18 and TRBJ1-1; a possible D gene is TRBD1 (6 bases). Germline CDR1 is KGHSH and CDR2 is LQKENI. Trimming removed 0 bases from V and 1 base from J, with 9 bases in between. The length of the CDR3 is 15 residues. CDR3 sequence: CASSPPQGQNTEAFF. CDR3 coding DNA: TGTGCCAGCTCACCACCGCAGGGGCAGAACACTGAAGCTTTCTTT.

The chain has TRBV21-1 and TRBJ1-1. TRBV21-1 represents a pseudogene. CDR3 length equals 9 residues. The CDR3 region is CASSEIGFF. Here the CDR3 DNA reads TGTGCCAGCAGCGAAATCGGTTTCTTT.

V gene TRBV6-4 combines with J gene TRBJ2-1, with 8 bases lining up with TRBD2. V was pared by 4 bases and J by 0 bases, with 2 bases of the junction left unmatched. This CDR3 spans 15 amino acids. Germline loops: CDR1 MRHNA, CDR2 SNTAGT. CDR3 sequence reads: CASSGGTSSYNEQFF. As DNA, the CDR3 is TGTGCCAGCAGTGGAGGGACTAGCTCCTACAATGAGCAGTTCTTC.

This clone was counted once. The rearrangement joins TRBV4-3 to TRBJ1-2; tentatively, D is TRBD1 (6 bases). CDR3 length: 14 residues. Germline assignment: CDR1 LGHNA and CDR2 YSLEER. With 1 base removed from V and 6 bases from J, the gap between germline ends came to 12 bases. CDR3 coding DNA: TGCGCCAGCAGCCAAGTCAGGGGATCGGATGGCTACACCTTC. Translating it yields CASSQVRGSDGYTF.

This chain links TRBV10-1 with TRBJ2-7; D gene unclear. The CDR3 extends over 10 amino acids. From germline, CDR1 is WNHNN and CDR2 SYGVQD (reference sequence). The DNA of the CDR3 is TGCGAGGGAAGTTACTACGAGCAGTACTTC. Translation gives CEGSYYEQYF.